These 27 T cell receptor beta chains originate from one sample sequenced in a study of OX40 agonist ivuxolimab in advanced cancers. Clones were read by immunoSEQ multiplex PCR, and TCRdb kept only the in-frame ones, dropping some. The table has just over 60,000 clones, approximately 90% seen once. This material consisted of CD4+ or CD8+ T cells sorted from blood, taken in a trial of the OX40 agonist ivuxolimab. The receptors shown here come from an adult with an advanced solid tumor such as melanoma, head and neck, liver or kidney cancer.

The J gene is TRBJ2-7, the V gene TRBV4-1, with TRBD2 as a possible D gene (7 bases). Trimming cost V 0 bases and J 5 bases, with 8 bases left between them. CDR3 length: 13 amino acids. Germline loops: CDR1 MGHRA, CDR2 YSYEKL. CDR3 DNA: TGCGCCAGCAGCCAAGAAGGGGGGGACGAGCAGTACTTC. Protein sequence: CASSQEGGDEQYF.

The rearrangement joins TRBV27 to TRBJ1-4; 7 nucleotides align to TRBD1. Unmatched junction bases numbered 9, after V lost 4 bases and J lost 4 bases. Germline CDR1 MNHEY, CDR2 SMNVEV (reference sequence). The CDR3 sequence is 16 residues long. CDR3 amino acids: CASSSYPGTVNEKLFF. In DNA, the CDR3 is TGTGCCAGCAGTTCATACCCCGGGACAGTTAATGAAAAACTGTTTTTT.

This chain connects TRBV10-3 to TRBJ2-7; TRBD2 agrees at 8 bases. J was trimmed by 0 bases and V by 7 bases; bases with no gene match: 2. The CDR3 is 13 amino acids. Germline V gene lookup returns CDR1 ENHRY and CDR2 SYGVKD. CDR3 sequence: CAIKSGSSYEQYF. The CDR3 DNA is TGTGCCATCAAAAGCGGGAGCTCCTACGAGCAGTACTTC.

The rearrangement uses TRBV27 and TRBJ1-5; perhaps TRBD1 as D (6 bases). V was clipped by 4 bases and J by 5 bases, with 12 bases between them. From germline, CDR1 is MNHEY and CDR2 SMNVEV (reference sequence). This CDR3 comprises 14 residues. The CDR3 DNA sequence: TGTGCCAGCAGTTCCGCGGGGGCCCATCAGCCCCAGCATTTT. Its translation is CASSSAGAHQPQHF.

This clone was picked up a small number of times. V is TRBV6-1 and J is TRBJ1-1; D call uncertain. This CDR3 comprises 14 residues. The V end lost 3 bases, the J end lost 5 bases, and 13 bases lay between the germline ends. The germline V gene has CDR1 MNHNS and CDR2 SASEGT. CDR3 loop: CASSDSGGLTEAFF. CDR3 sequence (DNA): TGTGCCAGCAGTGATTCTGGAGGGTTGACTGAAGCTTTCTTT.

The rearrangement links TRBV10-3 to TRBJ2-2; 9 bases are shared with TRBD2. Germline CDR1 and CDR2: ENHRY and SYGVKD. V lost 2 bases to trimming and J lost 1 base; unmatched junction nucleotides: 5. The length of the CDR3 is 17 residues. The CDR3 DNA sequence: TGTGCCATCAGTGAGCCGGGCGGGAGGGGGAACACCGGGGAGCTGTTTTTT. Amino acids: CAISEPGGRGNTGELFF.

The chain couples TRBV7-9 to TRBJ1-5, with D uncertain. The CDR3 is 15 residues long. CDR1 is SEHNR, CDR2 FQNEAQ, per germline (reference sequence). Trimming pared 1 base from V and 0 bases from J, leaving 7 bases between. The DNA of the CDR3 is TGTGCCAGCAGCTTAGTTCCGGGTAGCAATCAGCCCCAGCATTTT. Amino acids: CASSLVPGSNQPQHF.

The genes are TRBV27 and TRBJ1-5; no reliable D call. Germline V gene lookup returns CDR1 MNHEY and CDR2 SMNVEV (reference sequence). Trimming stripped 2 bases from V and 0 bases from J, with 8 bases between. CDR3 length: 15 amino acids. As DNA, the CDR3 is TGTGCCAGCAGTTTAGTCGGTTATAGCAATCAGCCCCAGCATTTT. It specifies CASSLVGYSNQPQHF.

This sequence joins TRBV5-5 and TRBJ1-1; 10 bases agree with TRBD1. CDR1 SGHKS and CDR2 YYEKEE come from the germline V gene (reference sequence). This CDR3 is built from 16 residues. The J segment lost 7 bases and the V segment lost 2 bases, leaving 11 bases of the junction unmatched. The CDR3 protein is CASSFARTGGMSEAFF. CDR3 DNA sequence: TGTGCCAGCAGCTTTGCAAGGACAGGGGGAATGAGTGAAGCTTTCTTT.

This chain uses TRBV4-1 with TRBJ2-7; D may match TRBD1 or TRBD2 (6 bases each). This CDR3 region has 15 residues. The germline V and J ends were trimmed by 0 bases and 5 bases, with 14 bases remaining between them. CDR1 is MGHRA and CDR2 is YSYEKL in the germline V gene. The CDR3 region has the DNA TGCGCCAGCAGCCAAGACCATTTAGGGGGGAACGAGCAGTACTTC. Its protein is CASSQDHLGGNEQYF.

In regard to this clone: The same CDR3 is also encoded by other DNA sequences in this sample. The gene calls are TRBV27 and TRBJ2-1; 14 bases are shared with TRBD2. With V trimmed by 6 bases and J by 7 bases, 5 bases remained unmatched. This CDR3 spans 15 amino acids. Germline V gene sequence: CDR1 MNHEY, CDR2 SMNVEV (reference sequence). The CDR3 sequence is CASSPGTSGRNEQFF. DNA for the CDR3: TGTGCCAGCAGCCCCGGGACTAGCGGGAGAAATGAGCAGTTCTTC.

This clone has a single count. The chain links TRBV4-2 to TRBJ2-7; D is ambiguous. Germline V gives CDR1 LGHNA, CDR2 YNFKEQ. V lost 0 bases, J lost 4 bases, and 10 bases lay in between. CDR3 size: 14 residues. The CDR3, as DNA: TGTGCCAGCAGCCAAGAGTTTCAAAATTACGAGCAGTACTTC. It yields the protein CASSQEFQNYEQYF.

This chain joins TRBV5-6 and TRBJ2-1; 7 bases line up with TRBD2. After removal of 2 bases from V and 10 bases from J, the junction contained 9 bases not matched to a gene. The CDR3 loop spans 14 amino acids. Looked up from germline, CDR1 is SGHDT and CDR2 is YYEEEE. For the CDR3, the DNA is TGTGCCAGCAGCTTCCAGCGGGATCGTCGGGAGCAGTTCTTC. Translated: CASSFQRDRREQFF.

The V call is TRBV4-1, the J call TRBJ2-2; possibly TRBD1 or TRBD2 for D (5 bases each). Trimming took 3 bases from V and 1 from J, leaving 15 bases between them. CDR1 MGHRA and CDR2 YSYEKL come from the germline V gene. The CDR3 length is 17 residues. The CDR3 reads CASSQEEGTLNTGELFF. The DNA of the CDR3 is TGCGCCAGCAGCCAGGAAGAAGGGACCTTGAACACCGGGGAGCTGTTTTTT.

This chain uses TRBV7-6 with TRBJ2-7; 10 bases line up with TRBD2. V shed 5 bases, J shed 1 base, and the junction held 8 bases outside the gene matches. This CDR3 comprises 16 residues. Germline V gene lookup returns CDR1 SGHVS and CDR2 FNYEAQ. The CDR3 protein is CASSLAPGLASYEQYF. The DNA of the CDR3 is TGTGCCAGCAGCCTTGCCCCGGGACTAGCGTCCTACGAGCAGTACTTC.

The genes are TRBV11-2 and TRBJ2-7, with TRBD2 matching over 10 bases. This CDR3 is 16 amino acids long. Germline-derived CDR1 and CDR2 are SGHAT and FQNNGV. The ends lost 0 bases at V and 3 bases at J; junction bases unmatched: 5. In DNA, the CDR3 is TGTGCCAGCAGCTTAGAACTAGCGGGATCATACTACGAGCAGTACTTC. It translates to CASSLELAGSYYEQYF.

The rearrangement joins TRBV28 to TRBJ2-5, with D perhaps given as TRBD1 or TRBD2 (5 bases each). Germline V gene sequence: CDR1 MDHEN, CDR2 SYDVKM. Between the trimmed V and J ends, which lost 6 bases and 5 bases, there was a span of 16 bases. The CDR3 totals 14 residues. This CDR3 reads CASRWGSLGETQYF. The CDR3 coding sequence is TGTGCCAGCAGATGGGGGAGTTTAGGGGAGACCCAGTACTTC.

This chain joins TRBV6-1 and TRBJ2-3; 9 bases map to TRBD2. The CDR3 is made up of 14 amino acids. V was pared by 2 bases and J by 10 bases, with 7 bases of the junction left unmatched. In germline, CDR1 is MNHNS, CDR2 SASEGT. CDR3 coding DNA: TGTGCCAGCAGTGAACTAGCGGGACAGAATGCGCAGTATTTT. It translates to CASSELAGQNAQYF.

The gene calls are TRBV18 and TRBJ2-1; D perhaps matches TRBD1 (6 bases). Germline V CDR1 and CDR2: KGHSH, LQKENI. V shed 6 bases and J shed 8 bases, with 23 bases lying between them. The CDR3 is made up of 16 amino acids. The CDR3 is CASSLQGSGSSDEQFF. CDR3 nucleotides: TGTGCCAGCTCCCTACAGGGCTCAGGGTCTTCGGATGAGCAGTTCTTC. The full variable domain, in which reference TRBV18 and TRBJ2-1 provide the parts outside the CDR3, is NAGVMQNPRHLVRRRGQEARLRCSPMKGHSHVYWYRQLPEEGLKFMVYLQKENIIDESGMPKERFSAEFPKEGPSILRIQQVVRGDSAAYFCASSLQGSGSSDEQFFGPGTRLTVL.

The chain employs TRBV11-3 and TRBJ2-1; D call uncertain. Per the germline V gene, CDR1 is SGHNT and CDR2 is YENEEA. The CDR3 loop spans 15 amino acids. V lost 5 bases, J lost 3 bases, and 14 bases lay in between. The CDR3 DNA is TGTGCCAGCAGCCTCCACGCGAACGGCTACAATGAGCAGTTCTTC. It specifies CASSLHANGYNEQFF.

The CDR3: CATSTRPGTGDYEQYF. CDR3 bases: TGTGCCACCAGCACCCGACCGGGGACAGGGGATTACGAGCAGTACTTC. The chain carries TRBV15 and TRBJ2-7, with 10 bases lining up with TRBD1. With V trimmed by 4 bases and J by 4 bases, 10 bases remained unmatched. Per the germline V gene, CDR1 is LNHNV and CDR2 is YYDKDF (reference sequence). The CDR3 consists of 16 residues.

The genes are TRBV4-2 and TRBJ1-5; D remains unclear. CDR1 and CDR2 from the germline V gene are LGHNA and YNFKEQ. There are 15 residues in the CDR3. The V and J ends lost 4 bases and 0 bases respectively, with 10 bases between them. CDR3 protein: CASSPTTYSNQPQHF. CDR3 DNA sequence: TGTGCCAGCAGCCCGACAACCTATAGCAATCAGCCCCAGCATTTT.

The chain employs TRBV13 and TRBJ2-1; 8 bases map to TRBD2. Germline trimming cut 5 bases from V and 2 bases from J; bases unmatched to any gene: 8. Germline V lookup: CDR1 PRHDT, CDR2 FYEKMQ (reference sequence). The length of the CDR3 is 16 residues. In DNA, the CDR3 is TGTGCCAGCAGCACCATAGCGGGACGCGCCTACAATGAGCAGTTCTTC. This translates into CASSTIAGRAYNEQFF.

The rearrangement uses TRBV27 and TRBJ1-2; perhaps TRBD1 as D (5 bases). V was shortened by 1 base and J by 4 bases, with 10 bases between the two germline ends. Germline values: CDR1 MNHEY, CDR2 SMNVEV (reference sequence). CDR3 length: 14 residues. CDR3 bases: TGTGCCAGCAGTTTATATGGGGGGAGCTATGGCTACACCTTC. Its protein is CASSLYGGSYGYTF.

The J gene is TRBJ2-1, the V gene TRBV21-1; TRBD1 is the table's D call and was not checked against the DNA. TRBV21-1 constitutes a pseudogene. The CDR3 spans 11 residues. The CDR3 loop is CASQQRTVEFF. The CDR3 DNA reads TGTGCCAGCCAGCAGAGGACAGTGGAGTTCTTC.

The J gene is TRBJ1-1, the V gene TRBV13; possibly TRBD1 for D (6 bases). V dropped 5 bases and J dropped 1 base, with 11 bases sitting between them. The germline gives CDR1 PRHDT, CDR2 FYEKMQ (reference sequence). The CDR3 runs 14 residues. As DNA, the CDR3 is TGTGCCAGCAGCCCTCGGACAGCGAACACTGAAGCTTTCTTT. It codes for CASSPRTANTEAFF.

In nucleotides, the CDR3 is TGTGCCAGCAGCTTAGGCAGGGGTCACTACGAGCAGTACTTC. Encoded protein: CASSLGRGHYEQYF. The chain uses TRBV11-2 and TRBJ2-7, with D perhaps TRBD1 (6 bases). With 1 base removed from V and 3 bases from J, the gap between germline ends came to 10 bases. CDR1 SGHAT and CDR2 FQNNGV come from the germline V gene. This CDR3 contains 14 residues. The full variable domain, rest sourced from reference TRBV11-2 and TRBJ2-7, is EAGVAQSPRYKIIEKRQSVAFWCNPISGHATLYWYQQILGQGPKLLIQFQNNGVVDDSQLPKDRFSAERLKGVDSTLKIQPAKLEDSAVYLCASSLGRGHYEQYFGPGTRLTVT.